The rows below give T cell receptor beta chains drawn from one sample of a study of T cell responses to AZD1222 COVID-19 vaccine. TCRdb keeps only in-frame clones here, not all; method: immunoSEQ multiplex PCR. The repertoire holds 100,000 to 150,000 clones, with 70% to 90% as singletons. The sample consisted of peripheral blood, taken on day 0 of AZD1222 vaccination. Receptors were obtained from an adult in good health. Each CDR3 is given with its conserved first and last residue. D genes are given only for firm matches. Rows give clone size only sometimes, using once, few, many, or a class for an expanded clone.

cdr3_aa cdr3_nt clone_size v_call d_call j_call
CASSQDRVRTGELFF TGCGCCAGCAGCCAAGACAGGGTTCGGACCGGGGAGCTGTTTTTT once TRBV4-3 - TRBJ2-2
CAGPGLAMYEQYF TGTGCCGGACCGGGACTAGCAATGTACGAGCAGTACTTC - TRBV7-8 TRBD2 TRBJ2-7
CASSLAIRDTEAFF TGTGCCAGCAGCTTGGCCATCAGGGACACTGAAGCTTTCTTT - TRBV5-5 - TRBJ1-1
CASSRGSSYNEQFF TGCGCCAGCAGCCGCGGTAGCTCCTACAATGAGCAGTTCTTC - TRBV5-1 - TRBJ2-1
CASRASSRARGYEQYF TGTGCCAGCAGAGCCTCCTCCCGGGCAAGGGGATACGAGCAGTACTTC - TRBV11-2 - TRBJ2-7
CASSVTLAGGGSYNEQFF TGTGCCAGCAGCGTCACACTAGCGGGAGGCGGGTCCTACAATGAGCAGTTCTTC - TRBV9 TRBD2 TRBJ2-1
CAISVRDTEAFF TGTGCCATCAGTGTCCGGGACACTGAAGCTTTCTTT - TRBV10-3 - TRBJ1-1
CASSSTRVVDEQFF TGTGCCAGCAGCTCGACTAGGGTGGTTGATGAGCAGTTCTTC - TRBV5-4 - TRBJ2-1
CASSLIAGGEAFF TGCGCCAGCAGCTTGATTGCCGGGGGAGAAGCTTTCTTT - TRBV5-1 - TRBJ1-1
CASSLLAGGYSEATQYF TGTGCCAGCAGCTTATTGGCGGGGGGGTATTCAGAAGCGACCCAGTACTTC - TRBV7-2 TRBD2 TRBJ2-5
CASRQGADSGNTIYF TGCGCCAGCAGGCAGGGGGCCGACTCTGGAAACACCATATATTTT - TRBV5-1 TRBD1 TRBJ1-3
CASSQDVTATNYGYTF TGCGCCAGCAGCCAAGATGTGACAGCCACTAACTATGGCTACACCTTC - TRBV4-1 - TRBJ1-2
CASSLYRNSPLHF TGTGCCAGCTCTTTATATAGGAATTCACCCCTCCACTTT - TRBV12-3/TRBV12-4 - TRBJ1-6
CASSDSSTDTQYF TGTGCCAGCAGCGATAGTTCGACAGATACGCAGTATTTT many TRBV14 - TRBJ2-3
CASSGPSGRSDTQYF TGTGCCAGCAGTGGGCCTAGCGGGAGGTCCGATACGCAGTATTTT - TRBV2 TRBD2 TRBJ2-3
CASSIEGQLTEAFF TGTGCCAGTAGTATTGAGGGACAGCTCACTGAAGCTTTCTTT - TRBV19 TRBD1 TRBJ1-1
CASSSTGNYYGYTF TGTGCCAGCTCATCGACCGGGAACTACTATGGCTACACCTTC - TRBV18 - TRBJ1-2
CASSQDSGRETQYF TGTGCCAGCAGCCAAGATAGTGGGAGAGAGACCCAGTACTTC - TRBV14 - TRBJ2-5
CASRKREGRYEQYF TGTGCCAGCAGGAAGCGGGAGGGCCGCTACGAGCAGTACTTC - TRBV28 TRBD2 TRBJ2-7
CAARSANTGELFF TGTGCCGCCCGAAGCGCCAACACCGGGGAGCTGTTTTTT few TRBV24-1 - TRBJ2-2
CSVGRQGESNEQFF TGCAGCGTTGGCCGACAGGGGGAGAGCAATGAGCAGTTCTTC - TRBV29-1 TRBD1 TRBJ2-1
CASSSGRGIGETQYF TGTGCCAGCAGCTCCGGTCGGGGGATCGGGGAGACCCAGTACTTC - TRBV9 - TRBJ2-5
CASSSASGNTIYF TGTGCCAGCAGTTCCGCCTCTGGAAACACCATATATTTT - TRBV27 - TRBJ1-3
CASSIFSSGTGELFF TGTGCCAGTAGTATTTTTTCTTCGGGGACCGGGGAGCTGTTTTTT - TRBV19 - TRBJ2-2
CATSDFRGLDEQFF TGTGCCACCAGTGATTTTCGGGGGCTGGATGAGCAGTTCTTC - TRBV24-1 - TRBJ2-1
CSVFSSTDTQYF TGCAGCGTTTTTTCTAGCACAGATACGCAGTATTTT - TRBV29-1 - TRBJ2-3
CASRADGVNTIYF TGTGCCAGCAGGGCGGACGGAGTGAACACCATATATTTT - TRBV6-5 - TRBJ1-3
CASSESWGRRDEQFF TGCGCCAGCAGTGAGAGTTGGGGCCGCAGGGATGAGCAGTTCTTC many TRBV10-1 - TRBJ2-1
CASTKTGPGETQYF TGTGCCAGCACCAAAACGGGCCCCGGGGAGACCCAGTACTTC - TRBV2 - TRBJ2-5
CASSVEPSGGQEQFF TGTGCCAGCAGCGTAGAACCTAGCGGGGGGCAAGAGCAGTTCTTC - TRBV9 TRBD2 TRBJ2-1
CASSESLGGAGQPQHF TGTGCCAGCAGTGAATCTCTGGGGGGCGCGGGGCAGCCCCAGCATTTT - TRBV6-1 - TRBJ1-5
CASSSGLAATYEQYF TGTGCCAGCAGCTCGGGACTAGCGGCAACCTACGAGCAGTACTTC - TRBV5-4 TRBD2 TRBJ2-7
CASGLTVGEKLFF TGTGCCAGCGGGTTAACGGTGGGGGAAAAACTGTTTTTT - TRBV28 - TRBJ1-4
CASSRRPGQGTNEQFF TGTGCCAGCAGCCGAAGGCCGGGACAGGGCACCAATGAGCAGTTCTTC - TRBV14 TRBD1 TRBJ2-1
CASSPTASTNEKLFF TGTGCCAGCAGCCCAACAGCCTCAACTAATGAAAAACTGTTTTTT - TRBV4-2 - TRBJ1-4
CASSLTGATNEKLFF TGCGCCAGCAGCTTGACAGGGGCAACTAATGAAAAACTGTTTTTT few TRBV5-1 TRBD1 TRBJ1-4
CASSPYLTRGAGTQYF TGCGCCAGCAGCCCCTACTTGACTAGAGGCGCTGGTACGCAGTATTTT - TRBV5-1 - TRBJ2-3
CATSRGQDNSPLHF TGTGCCACCAGCCGAGGACAAGATAATTCACCCCTCCACTTT - TRBV15 - TRBJ1-6
CASSLPPGPTDNEQFF TGTGCCAGCAGTTTACCACCGGGACCTACGGACAATGAGCAGTTCTTC - TRBV28 - TRBJ2-1
CASSYHTGQGAYGNQPQHF TGTGCCAGCAGTTACCATACGGGACAGGGGGCATACGGTAATCAGCCCCAGCATTTT - TRBV6-2/TRBV6-3 TRBD1 TRBJ1-5
CSVVVHRNTEAFF TGCAGCGTTGTTGTGCACAGGAACACTGAAGCTTTCTTT - TRBV29-1 - TRBJ1-1
CASSLVLANTGELFF TGTGCCAGCAGCCTAGTTCTAGCGAACACCGGGGAGCTGTTTTTT - TRBV3-1/TRBV3-2 - TRBJ2-2
CASSPPDGGPYGYTF TGTGCCAGCTCACCACCGGACGGGGGCCCCTATGGCTACACCTTC - TRBV18 - TRBJ1-2
CASSMASYNEQFF TGCGCCAGCAGCATGGCCTCCTACAATGAGCAGTTCTTC - TRBV5-1 - TRBJ2-1
CASSQEEDTFYEQYF TGCGCCAGCAGCCAAGAAGAGGACACCTTCTACGAGCAGTACTTC - TRBV4-1 - TRBJ2-7
CASRASGSLAGGTDTQYF TGCGCCAGCAGGGCAAGTGGGTCCCTCGCGGGGGGCACAGATACGCAGTATTTT - TRBV4-3 TRBD2 TRBJ2-3
CASSYTPGGDYGYTF TGTGCCAGCAGTTATACTCCAGGGGGGGACTATGGCTACACCTTC - TRBV6-5 TRBD1 TRBJ1-2
CASSVRRDPGANEQFF TGTGCCAGCAGCGTCCGCCGGGACCCCGGTGCGAATGAGCAGTTCTTC - TRBV9 - TRBJ2-1
CASSLYKGMSSGNTIYF TGTGCCAGCAGCTTGTATAAGGGAATGTCCTCCGGAAACACCATATATTTT - TRBV5-6 - TRBJ1-3
CASSAPGQEITGELFF TGTGCCAGCAGCGCACCGGGACAGGAAATCACCGGGGAGCTGTTTTTT - TRBV9 TRBD1 TRBJ2-2
CASSEGNNSPLHF TGCGCCAGCAGCGAAGGGAATAATTCACCCCTCCACTTT - TRBV5-1 - TRBJ1-6
CASSQDLGQLVPFF TGTGCCAGCAGCCAAGATCTAGGGCAACTTGTGCCGTTCTTC - TRBV3-1/TRBV3-2 - TRBJ2-1
CASSQDTGANQPQHF TGTGCCAGCAGCCAAGACACCGGGGCTAATCAGCCCCAGCATTTT - TRBV3-1/TRBV3-2 - TRBJ1-5